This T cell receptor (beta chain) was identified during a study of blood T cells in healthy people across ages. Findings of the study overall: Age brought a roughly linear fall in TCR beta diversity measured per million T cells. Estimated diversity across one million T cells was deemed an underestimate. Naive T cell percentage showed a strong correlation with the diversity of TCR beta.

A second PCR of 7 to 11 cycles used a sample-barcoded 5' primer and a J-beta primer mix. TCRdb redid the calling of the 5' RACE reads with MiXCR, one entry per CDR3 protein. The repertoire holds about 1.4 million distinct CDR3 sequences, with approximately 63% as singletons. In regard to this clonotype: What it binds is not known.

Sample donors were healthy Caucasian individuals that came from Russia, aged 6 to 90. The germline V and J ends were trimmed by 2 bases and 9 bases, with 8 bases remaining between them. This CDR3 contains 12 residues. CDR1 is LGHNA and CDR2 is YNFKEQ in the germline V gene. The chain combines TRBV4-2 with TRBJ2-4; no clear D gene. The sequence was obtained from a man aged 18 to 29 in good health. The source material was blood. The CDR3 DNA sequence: TGTGCCAGCAGCCAACCAGATCGCATTCAGTACTTC. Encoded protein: CASSQPDRIQYF.